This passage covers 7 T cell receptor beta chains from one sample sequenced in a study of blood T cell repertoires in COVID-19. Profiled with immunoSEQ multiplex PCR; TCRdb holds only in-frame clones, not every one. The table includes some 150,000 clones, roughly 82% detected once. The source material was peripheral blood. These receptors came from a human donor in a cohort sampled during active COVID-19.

CDR3 protein: CASSISRGAETQYF. In DNA form, the CDR3 reads TGTGCCAGTAGTATATCCAGGGGGGCAGAGACCCAGTACTTC. This sequence joins TRBV19 and TRBJ2-5; D perhaps matches TRBD1 (7 bases). The germline V gene has CDR1 LNHDA and CDR2 SQIVND (reference sequence). The CDR3 has 14 residues. The V end lost 2 bases, the J end lost 4 bases, and 11 bases lay between the germline ends. Using reference TRBV19 and TRBJ2-5 for the parts outside the CDR3, the full variable domain is DGGITQSPKYLFRKEGQNVTLSCEQNLNHDAMYWYRQDPGQGLRLIYYSQIVNDFQKGDIAEGYSVSREKKESFPLTVTSAQKNPTAFYLCASSISRGAETQYFGPGTRLLVL.

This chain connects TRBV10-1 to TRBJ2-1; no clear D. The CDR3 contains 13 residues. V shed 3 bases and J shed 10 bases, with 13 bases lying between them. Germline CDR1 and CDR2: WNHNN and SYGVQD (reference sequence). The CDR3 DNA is TGCGCCAGCAGTGAAGCCAGGCTCTCCGAGCAGTTCTTC. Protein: CASSEARLSEQFF.

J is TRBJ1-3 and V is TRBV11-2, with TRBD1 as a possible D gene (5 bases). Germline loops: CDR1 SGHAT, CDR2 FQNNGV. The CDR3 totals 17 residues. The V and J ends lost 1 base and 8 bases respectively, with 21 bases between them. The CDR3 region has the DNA TGTGCCAGCAGCTTAGGGTCCGGGGGACCGGCTTGGGACACCATATATTTT. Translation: CASSLGSGGPAWDTIYF.

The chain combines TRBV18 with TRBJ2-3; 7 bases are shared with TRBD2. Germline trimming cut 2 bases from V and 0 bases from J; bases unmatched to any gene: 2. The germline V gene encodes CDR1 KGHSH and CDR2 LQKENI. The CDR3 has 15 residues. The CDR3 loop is CASSPASGSTDTQYF. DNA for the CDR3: TGTGCCAGCTCACCAGCTAGCGGCAGCACAGATACGCAGTATTTT.

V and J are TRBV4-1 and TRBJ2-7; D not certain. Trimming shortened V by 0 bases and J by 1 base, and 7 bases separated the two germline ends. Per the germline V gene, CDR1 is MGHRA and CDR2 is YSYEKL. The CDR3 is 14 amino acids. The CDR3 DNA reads TGCGCCAGCAGCCAAGATCCACTTTCCTACGAGCAGTACTTC. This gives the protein CASSQDPLSYEQYF.

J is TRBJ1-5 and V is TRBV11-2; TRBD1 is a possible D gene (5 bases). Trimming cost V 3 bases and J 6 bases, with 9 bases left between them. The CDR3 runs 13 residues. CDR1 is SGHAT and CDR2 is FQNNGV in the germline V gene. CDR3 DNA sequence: TGTGCCAGCAGCTTGCAGGGAACTCAGCCCCAGCATTTT. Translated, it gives CASSLQGTQPQHF. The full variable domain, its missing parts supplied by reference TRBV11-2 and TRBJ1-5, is EAGVAQSPRYKIIEKRQSVAFWCNPISGHATLYWYQQILGQGPKLLIQFQNNGVVDDSQLPKDRFSAERLKGVDSTLKIQPAKLEDSAVYLCASSLQGTQPQHFGDGTRLSIL.

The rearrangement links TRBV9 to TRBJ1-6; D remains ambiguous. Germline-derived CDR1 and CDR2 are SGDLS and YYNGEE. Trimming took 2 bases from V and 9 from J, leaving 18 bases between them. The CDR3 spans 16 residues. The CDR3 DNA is TGTGCCAGCAGCGTGGCCGAGGCCCCTTCTGGTTCACCCCTCCACTTT. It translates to CASSVAEAPSGSPLHF.